The TCR beta chain under discussion was sequenced for a study of monozygotic twins with inflammatory bowel disease. Points on this clonotype: Its antigen is undetermined.

TCRdb processed the 5' RACE reads again and assigns one entry to each CDR3 protein, with no DNA. The sample data list approximately 330,000 distinct CDR3 sequences. The CDR3 length is 14 residues. In germline, CDR1 is WNHNN, CDR2 SYGVQD (reference sequence). Whole-study results and caveats: Healthy co-twins showed greater TCRbeta diversity (inverse Simpson) than IBD patients.

Sequenced input: blood. This TCR was recovered from a human donor with ulcerative colitis or Crohn's disease, or a healthy co-twin of an affected twin (not recorded which). The rearrangement uses TRBV10-1 and TRBJ2-7. The CDR3 sequence is CASSKDPSSYEQYF.